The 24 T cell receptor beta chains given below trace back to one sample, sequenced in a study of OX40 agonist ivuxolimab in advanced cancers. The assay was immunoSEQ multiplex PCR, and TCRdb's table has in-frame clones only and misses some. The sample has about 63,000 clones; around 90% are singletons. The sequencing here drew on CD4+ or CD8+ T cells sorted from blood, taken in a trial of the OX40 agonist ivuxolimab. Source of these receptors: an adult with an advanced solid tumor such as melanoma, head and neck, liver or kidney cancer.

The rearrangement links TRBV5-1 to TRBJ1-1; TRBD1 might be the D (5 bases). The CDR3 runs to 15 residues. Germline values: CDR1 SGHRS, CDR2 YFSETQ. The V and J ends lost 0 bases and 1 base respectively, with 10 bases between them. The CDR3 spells CASSLDPGTNTEAFF. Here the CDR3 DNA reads TGCGCCAGCAGCTTGGATCCGGGGACGAACACTGAAGCTTTCTTT. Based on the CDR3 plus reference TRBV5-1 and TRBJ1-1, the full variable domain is KAGVTQTPRYLIKTRGQQVTLSCSPISGHRSVSWYQQTPGQGLQFLFEYFSETQRNKGNFPGRFSGRQFSNSRSEMNVSTLELGDSALYLCASSLDPGTNTEAFFGQGTRLTVV.

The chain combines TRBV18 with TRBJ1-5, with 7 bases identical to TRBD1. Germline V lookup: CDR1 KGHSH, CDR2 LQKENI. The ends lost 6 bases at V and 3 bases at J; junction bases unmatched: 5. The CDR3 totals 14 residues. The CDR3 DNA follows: TGTGCCAGCTCGCAGGACAGGATCAATCAGCCCCAGCATTTT. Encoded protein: CASSQDRINQPQHF.

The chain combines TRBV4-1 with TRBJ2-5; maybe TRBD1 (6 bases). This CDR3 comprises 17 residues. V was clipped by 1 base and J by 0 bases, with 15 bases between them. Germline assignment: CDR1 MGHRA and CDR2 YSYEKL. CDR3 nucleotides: TGCGCCAGCAGCCAAGGGGTATACAGGGTGAACCAAGAGACCCAGTACTTC. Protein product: CASSQGVYRVNQETQYF.

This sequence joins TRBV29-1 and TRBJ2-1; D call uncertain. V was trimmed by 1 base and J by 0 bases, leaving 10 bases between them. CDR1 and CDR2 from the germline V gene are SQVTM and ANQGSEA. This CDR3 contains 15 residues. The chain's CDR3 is CSVEGQTSSYNEQFF. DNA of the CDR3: TGCAGCGTTGAAGGGCAGACGAGCTCCTACAATGAGCAGTTCTTC.

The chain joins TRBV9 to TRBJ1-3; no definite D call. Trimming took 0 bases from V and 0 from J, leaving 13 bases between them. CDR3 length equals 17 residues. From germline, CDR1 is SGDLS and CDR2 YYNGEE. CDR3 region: CASSVDLRSASGNTIYF. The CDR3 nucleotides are TGTGCCAGCAGCGTAGATCTTCGCAGCGCCTCTGGAAACACCATATATTTT.

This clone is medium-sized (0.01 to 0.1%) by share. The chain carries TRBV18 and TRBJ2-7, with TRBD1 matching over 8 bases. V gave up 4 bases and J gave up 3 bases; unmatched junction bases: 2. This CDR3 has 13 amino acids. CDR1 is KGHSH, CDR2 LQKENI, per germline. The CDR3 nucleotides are TGTGCCAGCTCACACGGACAGGGCTACGAGCAGTACTTC. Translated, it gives CASSHGQGYEQYF.

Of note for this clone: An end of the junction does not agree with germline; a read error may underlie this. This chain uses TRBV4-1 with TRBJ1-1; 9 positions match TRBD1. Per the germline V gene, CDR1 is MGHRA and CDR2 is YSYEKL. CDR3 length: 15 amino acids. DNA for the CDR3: TGCGCCAGCAGCCCCCCGGACAGGGGAAACATTGAAGCTTTCTTT. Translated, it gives CASSPPDRGNIEAFF.

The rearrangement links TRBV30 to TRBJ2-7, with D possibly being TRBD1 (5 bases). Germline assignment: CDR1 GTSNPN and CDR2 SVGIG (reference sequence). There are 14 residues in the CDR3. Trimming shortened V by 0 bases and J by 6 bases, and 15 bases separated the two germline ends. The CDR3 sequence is CAWSVKGNWGEQYF. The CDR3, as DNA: TGTGCCTGGAGTGTGAAGGGGAACTGGGGCGAGCAGTACTTC. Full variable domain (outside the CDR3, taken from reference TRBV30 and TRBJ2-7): SQTIHQWPATLVQPVGSPLSLECTVEGTSNPNLYWYRQAAGRGLQLLFYSVGIGQISSEVPQNLSASRPQDRQFILSSKKLLLSDSGFYLCAWSVKGNWGEQYFGPGTRLTVT.

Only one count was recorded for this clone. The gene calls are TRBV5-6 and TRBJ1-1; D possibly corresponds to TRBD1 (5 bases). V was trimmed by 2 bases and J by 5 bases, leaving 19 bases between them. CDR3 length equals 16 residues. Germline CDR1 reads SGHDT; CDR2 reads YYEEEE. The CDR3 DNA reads TGTGCCAGCAGCTTTTGGTCAGGGTTGGTAGCGACTGAAGCTTTCTTT. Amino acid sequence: CASSFWSGLVATEAFF.

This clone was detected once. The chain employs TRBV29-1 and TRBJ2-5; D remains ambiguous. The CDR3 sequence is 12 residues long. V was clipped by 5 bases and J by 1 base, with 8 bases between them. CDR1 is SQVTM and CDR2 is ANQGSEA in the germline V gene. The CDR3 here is CSVRSGQETQYF. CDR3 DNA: TGCAGCGTTAGGTCGGGCCAAGAGACCCAGTACTTC.

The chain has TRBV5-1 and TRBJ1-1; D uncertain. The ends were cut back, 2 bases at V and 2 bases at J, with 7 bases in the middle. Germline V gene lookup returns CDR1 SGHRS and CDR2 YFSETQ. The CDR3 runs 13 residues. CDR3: CASSFPDNTEAFF. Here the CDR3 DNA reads TGCGCCAGCAGCTTCCCAGACAACACTGAAGCTTTCTTT.

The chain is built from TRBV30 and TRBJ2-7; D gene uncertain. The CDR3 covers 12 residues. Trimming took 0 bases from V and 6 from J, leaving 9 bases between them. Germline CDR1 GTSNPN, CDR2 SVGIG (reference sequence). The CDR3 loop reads CAWSVGYSEQYF. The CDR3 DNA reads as TGTGCCTGGAGTGTCGGCTATTCCGAGCAGTACTTC.

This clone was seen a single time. The CDR3 sequence: CASSPGTSGRMNEQFF. CDR3 nucleotide sequence: TGTGCCAGCAGCCCAGGGACTAGCGGGAGGATGAATGAGCAGTTCTTC. The V call is TRBV14, the J call TRBJ2-1, with 15 positions matching TRBD2. Germline V lookup: CDR1 SGHDN, CDR2 FVKESK. The CDR3 is made up of 16 amino acids. V shed 4 bases, J shed 7 bases, and the junction held 5 bases outside the gene matches.

CDR3 protein: CAISLGASGSNEQFF. In DNA form, the CDR3 reads TGTGCCATCAGCCTCGGGGCTAGCGGGAGTAATGAGCAGTTCTTC. The chain couples TRBV10-3 to TRBJ2-1; 10 positions agree with TRBD2. Germline CDR1 ENHRY, CDR2 SYGVKD. This CDR3 spans 15 amino acids. The V gene end was trimmed by 6 bases and the J gene end by 7 bases; junction bases not matched to a gene: 9.

The CDR3 here is CASSSDGYRDNEQFF. CDR3 DNA sequence: TGCGCCAGCAGCTCCGACGGCTATCGGGACAATGAGCAGTTCTTC. This chain links TRBV5-1 with TRBJ2-1; D is unclear. Per the germline V gene, CDR1 is SGHRS and CDR2 is YFSETQ. With 3 bases removed from V and 5 bases from J, the gap between germline ends came to 15 bases. This CDR3 is 15 amino acids long.

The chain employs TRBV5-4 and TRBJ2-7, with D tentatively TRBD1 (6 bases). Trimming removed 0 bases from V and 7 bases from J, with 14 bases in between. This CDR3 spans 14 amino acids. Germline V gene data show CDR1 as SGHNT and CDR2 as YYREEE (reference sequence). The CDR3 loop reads CASSLGGLAREQYF. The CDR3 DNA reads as TGTGCCAGCAGCTTGGGGGGGCTAGCTCGTGAGCAGTACTTC.

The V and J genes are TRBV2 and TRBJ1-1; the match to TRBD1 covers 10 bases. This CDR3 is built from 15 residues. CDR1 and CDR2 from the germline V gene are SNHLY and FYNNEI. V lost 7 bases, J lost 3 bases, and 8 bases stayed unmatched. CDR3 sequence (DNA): TGTGCCAGCAAAGAGGACAGGGGGAGGGACACTGAAGCTTTCTTT. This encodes CASKEDRGRDTEAFF.

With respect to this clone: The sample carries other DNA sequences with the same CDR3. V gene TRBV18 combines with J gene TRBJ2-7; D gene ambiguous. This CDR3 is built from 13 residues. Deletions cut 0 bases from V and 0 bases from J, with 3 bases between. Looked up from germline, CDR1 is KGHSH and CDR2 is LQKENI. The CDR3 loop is CASSPPSSYEQYF. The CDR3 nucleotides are TGTGCCAGCTCACCACCCAGCTCCTACGAGCAGTACTTC.

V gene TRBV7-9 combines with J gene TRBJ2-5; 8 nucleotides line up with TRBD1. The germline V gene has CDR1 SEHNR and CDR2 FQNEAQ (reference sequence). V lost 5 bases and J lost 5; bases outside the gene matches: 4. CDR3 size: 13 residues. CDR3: CASSRDRGETQYF. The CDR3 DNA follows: TGTGCCAGCAGCAGAGACAGGGGTGAGACCCAGTACTTC.

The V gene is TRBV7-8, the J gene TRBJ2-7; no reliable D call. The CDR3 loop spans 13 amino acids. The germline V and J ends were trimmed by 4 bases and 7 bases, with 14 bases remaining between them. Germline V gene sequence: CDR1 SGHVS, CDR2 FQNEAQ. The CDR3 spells CASSSQDGLEQYF. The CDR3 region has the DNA TGTGCCAGCAGCTCCCAGGACGGTTTGGAGCAGTACTTC.

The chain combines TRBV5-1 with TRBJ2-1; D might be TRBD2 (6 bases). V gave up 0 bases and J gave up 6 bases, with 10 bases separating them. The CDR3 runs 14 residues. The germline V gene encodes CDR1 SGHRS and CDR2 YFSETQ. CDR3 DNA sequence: TGCGCCAGCAGCTTGGTCGGCGGGGCCAATGAGCAGTTCTTC. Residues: CASSLVGGANEQFF.

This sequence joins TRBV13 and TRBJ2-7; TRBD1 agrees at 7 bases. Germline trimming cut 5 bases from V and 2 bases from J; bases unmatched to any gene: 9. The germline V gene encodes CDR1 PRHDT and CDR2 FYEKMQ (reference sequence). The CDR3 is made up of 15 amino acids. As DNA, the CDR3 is TGTGCCAGCAGCCCACCCGGGACAGCCACCTACGAGCAGTACTTC. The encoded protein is CASSPPGTATYEQYF. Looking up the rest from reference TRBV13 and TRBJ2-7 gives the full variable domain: AAGVIQSPRHLIKEKRETATLKCYPIPRHDTVYWYQQGPGQDPQFLISFYEKMQSDKGSIPDRFSAQQFSDYHSELNMSSLELGDSALYFCASSPPGTATYEQYFGPGTRLTVT.

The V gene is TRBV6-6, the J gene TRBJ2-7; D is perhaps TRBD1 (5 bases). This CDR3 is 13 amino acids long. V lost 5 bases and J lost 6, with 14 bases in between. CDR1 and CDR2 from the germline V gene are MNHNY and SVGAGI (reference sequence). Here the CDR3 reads CASSETEAGEQYF. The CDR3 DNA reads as TGTGCCAGCAGTGAGACAGAGGCAGGCGAGCAGTACTTC.

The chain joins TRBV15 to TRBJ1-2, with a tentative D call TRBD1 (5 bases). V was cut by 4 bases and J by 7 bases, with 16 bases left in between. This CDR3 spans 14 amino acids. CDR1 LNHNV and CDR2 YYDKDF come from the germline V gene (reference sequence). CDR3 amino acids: CATSTRDHNLGYTF. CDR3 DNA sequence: TGTGCCACCAGCACCCGGGACCACAACCTTGGCTACACCTTC.